These 28 T cell receptor beta chains share one sample of origin, sequenced in a study of blood T cell repertoires in COVID-19. Produced via immunoSEQ multiplex PCR; TCRdb's table is partial and in-frame only. The data hold 130,000 to 150,000 clones, with 85% observed a single time. The sequenced material came from PBMCs or T cells enriched from blood (not recorded which). All receptors derive from a middle-aged woman who had recovered from COVID-19.

V is TRBV11-2 and J is TRBJ1-3; D not resolved. Germline V gene data show CDR1 as SGHAT and CDR2 as FQNNGV. The CDR3 has 16 residues. V was shortened by 4 bases and J by 0 bases, with 13 bases between the two germline ends. CDR3 coding DNA: TGTGCCAGCAGCTCAGTGGTTACATACTCTGGAAACACCATATATTTT. Protein: CASSSVVTYSGNTIYF.

This chain uses TRBV4-2 with TRBJ2-1, with D tentatively TRBD2 (6 bases). Trimming shortened V by 4 bases and J by 1 base, and 17 bases separated the two germline ends. CDR3 length: 17 amino acids. CDR1 is LGHNA and CDR2 is YNFKEQ in the germline V gene. CDR3 coding DNA: TGTGCCAGCAGCCCTAATAGCGGCGACACTTCCTACAATGAGCAGTTCTTC. It translates to CASSPNSGDTSYNEQFF.

The CDR3 protein is CASSLTGQGGTNEQFF. CDR3 coding DNA: TGCGCCAGCAGCTTGACGGGACAGGGGGGGACCAATGAGCAGTTCTTC. V and J are TRBV5-1 and TRBJ2-1; 11 bases are shared with TRBD1. J gave up 6 bases and V 1 base, and 6 bases lay outside the gene matches. Per germline, CDR1 SGHRS and CDR2 YFSETQ. The CDR3 contains 16 residues.

The genes are TRBV7-6 and TRBJ2-3; D may be TRBD2 (5 bases). The CDR3 is made up of 14 amino acids. CDR1 is SGHVS, CDR2 FNYEAQ, per germline. With 4 bases removed from V and 6 bases from J, the gap between germline ends came to 14 bases. CDR3 sequence reads: CASSSGLKLDTQYF. CDR3 nucleotides: TGTGCCAGCAGCTCCGGACTGAAATTGGATACGCAGTATTTT.

The chain is built from TRBV5-1 and TRBJ2-1; 9 bases are a match to TRBD2. V lost 2 bases, J lost 5 bases, and 8 bases stayed unmatched. This CDR3 comprises 16 residues. Germline V CDR1 and CDR2: SGHRS, YFSETQ. The CDR3 loop reads CASSLLAGEGNNEQFF. The DNA of the CDR3 is TGCGCCAGCAGCTTATTAGCGGGAGAAGGGAACAATGAGCAGTTCTTC.

The J gene is TRBJ1-2, the V gene TRBV29-1; TRBD1 is a possible D gene (6 bases). V lost 6 bases to trimming and J lost 2 bases, with 13 bases between them. CDR3 length equals 13 residues. The germline CDR1 and CDR2 sequences are SQVTM and ANQGSEA. CDR3 loop: CSVPKTGNYGYTF. CDR3 coding DNA: TGCAGCGTCCCTAAGACAGGCAACTATGGCTACACCTTC.

This clone has only a few counts. The chain employs TRBV2 and TRBJ1-5; no reliable D call. The germline V gene has CDR1 SNHLY and CDR2 FYNNEI. Trimming left V 8 bases short and J 3 bases short, with 11 bases between. CDR3 size: 13 residues. The CDR3 spells CASLRGINQPQHF. CDR3 DNA: TGTGCCAGCCTTCGGGGTATCAATCAGCCCCAGCATTTT. Filled out from reference TRBV2 and TRBJ1-5, the complete variable domain reads EPEVTQTPSHQVTQMGQEVILRCVPISNHLYFYWYRQILGQKVEFLVSFYNNEISEKSEIFDDQFSVERPDGSNFTLKIRSTKLEDSAMYFCASLRGINQPQHFGDGTRLSIL.

The chain joins TRBV9 to TRBJ1-1, with D tentatively TRBD1 (5 bases). The CDR3 is 15 residues long. The germline V and J ends were trimmed by 0 bases and 0 bases, with 9 bases remaining between them. Germline V lookup: CDR1 SGDLS, CDR2 YYNGEE. The CDR3 protein is CASSVVSGMNTEAFF. CDR3 nucleotide sequence: TGTGCCAGCAGCGTAGTATCAGGGATGAACACTGAAGCTTTCTTT. Filled out from reference TRBV9 and TRBJ1-1, the complete variable domain reads DSGVTQTPKHLITATGQRVTLRCSPRSGDLSVYWYQQSLDQGLQFLIQYYNGEERAKGNILERFSAQQFPDLHSELNLSSLELGDSALYFCASSVVSGMNTEAFFGQGTRLTVV.

As DNA, the CDR3 is TGTGCCAGCAGGGGGGGGCCCTCCTACAATGAGCAGTTCTTC. It translates to CASRGGPSYNEQFF. J is TRBJ2-1 and V is TRBV27; D may be TRBD2 (7 bases). Trimming removed 6 bases at V and 0 bases at J, with 9 bases between. The CDR3 length is 14 residues. Germline V lookup: CDR1 MNHEY, CDR2 SMNVEV (reference sequence).

The rearrangement joins TRBV12-3 or TRBV12-4 to TRBJ2-1, with TRBD2 identical over 8 bases. The CDR3 has 13 residues. V gave up 4 bases and J gave up 12 bases; unmatched junction bases: 8. The CDR3 is CASSSFGGAGQFF. As DNA, the CDR3 is TGTGCCAGCAGTTCCTTCGGGGGGGCCGGGCAGTTCTTC.

This rearrangement joins TRBV7-7 to TRBJ2-2; 8 nucleotides match TRBD1. CDR3 length equals 16 residues. J gave up 2 bases and V 4 bases, and 6 bases lay outside the gene matches. CDR1 and CDR2 (germline): SSHAT, FNYEAQ (reference sequence). The CDR3 loop is CASSSGTGRNTGELFF. Written as DNA, the CDR3 is TGTGCCAGCAGCTCAGGGACAGGAAGAAACACCGGGGAGCTGTTTTTT.

The chain combines TRBV15 with TRBJ1-1; weak D call: TRBD1 (6 bases). CDR1 LNHNV and CDR2 YYDKDF come from the germline V gene (reference sequence). The CDR3 spans 13 residues. Trimming left V 2 bases short and J 7 bases short, with 11 bases between. CDR3 in DNA: TGTGCCACCAGCAGACCGGGACAAGGTGAAGCTTTCTTT. It yields the protein CATSRPGQGEAFF.

The rearrangement uses TRBV5-1 and TRBJ2-1; TRBD2 agrees at 10 bases. Germline V gene sequence: CDR1 SGHRS, CDR2 YFSETQ. Trimming removed 4 bases from V and 3 bases from J; junction bases left unmatched: 4. This CDR3 spans 15 amino acids. The CDR3 is CASSPTSGIYNEQFF. CDR3 coding DNA: TGCGCCAGCAGCCCCACTAGCGGGATCTACAATGAGCAGTTCTTC.

This chain links TRBV14 with TRBJ2-2; 7 bases fit TRBD1. J lost 5 bases, V lost 4 bases, and 4 bases had no gene match. Germline CDR1 SGHDN, CDR2 FVKESK. This CDR3 has 14 amino acids. The CDR3 loop is CASSLNRGTGELFF. For the CDR3, the DNA is TGTGCCAGCAGCCTCAACAGGGGTACCGGGGAGCTGTTTTTT.

The chain joins TRBV9 to TRBJ2-2, with a tentative D call TRBD1 (7 bases). This CDR3 is built from 21 residues. V was cut by 0 bases and J by 5 bases, with 29 bases left in between. Germline CDR1 is SGDLS and CDR2 is YYNGEE. CDR3 sequence (DNA): TGTGCCAGCAGCGTAGCTCGGAGGGGGCGGGTACTAAAGTTGGAAACCGGGGAGCTGTTTTTT. As protein: CASSVARRGRVLKLETGELFF.

The chain employs TRBV5-6 and TRBJ1-6; 9 bases line up with TRBD1. CDR3 length equals 14 residues. V lost 7 bases and J lost 7; bases outside the gene matches: 6. Germline CDR1 SGHDT, CDR2 YYEEEE. The CDR3 DNA reads TGTGCCAGCGGACGGACAGGGGAGAATTCACCCCTCCACTTT. This sequence encodes CASGRTGENSPLHF. The variable domain in full, completed from reference TRBV5-6 and TRBJ1-6, reads DAGVTQSPTHLIKTRGQQVTLRCSPKSGHDTVSWYQQALGQGPQFIFQYYEEEERQRGNFPDRFSGHQFPNYSSELNVNALLLGDSALYLCASGRTGENSPLHFGNGTRLTVT.

The chain couples TRBV7-8 to TRBJ1-2, with D perhaps matching TRBD1 (6 bases). Trimming removed 5 bases from V and 8 bases from J, with 24 bases in between. The CDR3 is made up of 16 amino acids. Germline V gene lookup returns CDR1 SGHVS and CDR2 FQNEAQ. CDR3 amino acids: CASSETTTGQSFGYTF. The CDR3, as DNA: TGTGCCAGCAGCGAAACTACCACAGGGCAGTCCTTCGGCTACACCTTC.

V is TRBV18 and J is TRBJ2-3, with 7 bases lining up with TRBD2. The J segment lost 4 bases and the V segment lost 4 bases, leaving 5 bases of the junction unmatched. Germline V gene sequence: CDR1 KGHSH, CDR2 LQKENI. The CDR3 length is 14 residues. The CDR3 region is CASSLSGAPDTQYF. The CDR3 DNA follows: TGTGCCAGCTCACTCAGCGGGGCCCCAGATACGCAGTATTTT.

The chain couples TRBV7-9 to TRBJ1-5; D call uncertain. The CDR3 spans 12 residues. Germline V CDR1 and CDR2: SEHNR, FQNEAQ (reference sequence). Trimming shortened V by 6 bases and J by 9 bases, and 12 bases separated the two germline ends. The CDR3 bases are TGTGCCAGCAGTGACGGCTCGGGGCCCCAGCATTTT. Translating gives CASSDGSGPQHF.

This clone showed up just a few times. This rearrangement joins TRBV29-1 to TRBJ1-2, with TRBD1 as a possible D gene (5 bases). The germline CDR1 and CDR2 sequences are SQVTM and ANQGSEA. V lost 6 bases and J lost 4, with 15 bases in between. This CDR3 region has 13 residues. The CDR3 DNA is TGCAGCGTCCTAGTGGGGCGAACCTATGGCTACACCTTC. Protein product: CSVLVGRTYGYTF.

The gene calls are TRBV4-1 and TRBJ2-7; TRBD2 agrees at 8 bases. This CDR3 has 17 residues. J gave up 3 bases and V 4 bases, and 14 bases lay outside the gene matches. Germline V gene sequence: CDR1 MGHRA, CDR2 YSYEKL. The DNA for the CDR3 is TGCGCCAGCAGCCGCCTACGAGCGGGAGATACCCTCTACGAGCAGTACTTC. Amino acids: CASSRLRAGDTLYEQYF.

The chain joins TRBV12-3 or TRBV12-4 to TRBJ1-3; D is undetermined. V lost 6 bases and J lost 0, with 6 bases in between. The CDR3 has 13 residues. The CDR3 bases are TGTGCCAGCAGCATCCACTCTGGAAACACCATATATTTT. Protein: CASSIHSGNTIYF.

The sample holds many counts of this clone. The chain combines TRBV3-1 (or the pseudogene TRBV3-2) with TRBJ1-2; D not resolved. This CDR3 has 15 residues. V was trimmed by 0 bases and J by 4 bases, leaving 12 bases between them. Germline CDR1 reads LGHDT; CDR2 reads YNNKEL (reference sequence). CDR3 DNA sequence: TGTGCCAGCAGCCAAGAAAACTCGGGTCCCTATGGCTACACCTTC. Translation gives CASSQENSGPYGYTF.

This sequence joins TRBV4-1 and TRBJ1-1; 11 nucleotides align to TRBD1. CDR3 size: 16 residues. Germline trimming cut 4 bases from V and 2 bases from J; bases unmatched to any gene: 6. Germline V gives CDR1 MGHRA, CDR2 YSYEKL. CDR3: CASSPSGTGGNTEAFF. The CDR3 coding sequence is TGCGCCAGCAGCCCCTCTGGGACAGGGGGTAACACTGAAGCTTTCTTT.

This clone was seen a single time. This chain uses TRBV7-2 with TRBJ2-7; 9 bases fit TRBD1. The germline V gene encodes CDR1 SGHTA and CDR2 FQGNSA. Trimming cost V 3 bases and J 2 bases; bases outside gene matches: 5. The CDR3 is made up of 15 amino acids. The CDR3 bases are TGTGCCAGCAGCTTGGGGGGGACAGGGACCTACGAGCAGTACTTC. Residues: CASSLGGTGTYEQYF.

The chain joins TRBV2 to TRBJ1-1, with 10 positions matching TRBD1. V shed 8 bases and J 6 bases; nucleotides not matched to a gene: 3. CDR1 and CDR2 (germline): SNHLY, FYNNEI. The length of the CDR3 is 12 residues. The CDR3 sequence is CASGGQGAEAFF. CDR3 sequence (DNA): TGTGCCAGCGGAGGACAGGGGGCTGAAGCTTTCTTT.

The genes are TRBV16 and TRBJ1-6; 7 bases fit TRBD1. The ends lost 4 bases at V and 10 bases at J; junction bases unmatched: 7. This CDR3 has 14 residues. Germline-derived CDR1 and CDR2 are KGHSY and FQNENV. In DNA, the CDR3 is TGTGCCAGCAGCCCAGTAAGAGGGGGCTCACCCCTCCACTTT. This gives the protein CASSPVRGGSPLHF.

This rearrangement joins TRBV2 to TRBJ2-2; D call uncertain. The CDR3 has 15 residues. Germline V gene lookup returns CDR1 SNHLY and CDR2 FYNNEI. V gave up 0 bases and J gave up 6 bases, with 11 bases separating them. The CDR3 coding sequence is TGTGCCAGCAGTGAAGCGCTCGCGTCGGCCGGGGAGCTGTTTTTT. Translation gives CASSEALASAGELFF.